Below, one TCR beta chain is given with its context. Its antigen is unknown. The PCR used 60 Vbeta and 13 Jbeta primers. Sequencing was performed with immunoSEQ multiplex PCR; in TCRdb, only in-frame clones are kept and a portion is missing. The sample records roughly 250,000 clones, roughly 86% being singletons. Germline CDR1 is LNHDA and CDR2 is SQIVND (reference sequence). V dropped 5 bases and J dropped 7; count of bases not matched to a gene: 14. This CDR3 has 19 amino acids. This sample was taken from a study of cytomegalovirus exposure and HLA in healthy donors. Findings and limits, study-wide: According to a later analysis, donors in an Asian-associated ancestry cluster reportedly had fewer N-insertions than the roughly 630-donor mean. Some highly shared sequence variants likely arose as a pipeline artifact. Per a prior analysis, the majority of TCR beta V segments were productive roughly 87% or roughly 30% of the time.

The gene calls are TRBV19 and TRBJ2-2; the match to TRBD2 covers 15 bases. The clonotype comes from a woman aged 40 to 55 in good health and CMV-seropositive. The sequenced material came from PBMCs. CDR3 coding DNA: TGTGCCAGTAGTCTATACCAAGTCGGACTAGCGGGAGGGGGCGGGGAGCTGTTTTTT. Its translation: CASSLYQVGLAGGGGELFF.